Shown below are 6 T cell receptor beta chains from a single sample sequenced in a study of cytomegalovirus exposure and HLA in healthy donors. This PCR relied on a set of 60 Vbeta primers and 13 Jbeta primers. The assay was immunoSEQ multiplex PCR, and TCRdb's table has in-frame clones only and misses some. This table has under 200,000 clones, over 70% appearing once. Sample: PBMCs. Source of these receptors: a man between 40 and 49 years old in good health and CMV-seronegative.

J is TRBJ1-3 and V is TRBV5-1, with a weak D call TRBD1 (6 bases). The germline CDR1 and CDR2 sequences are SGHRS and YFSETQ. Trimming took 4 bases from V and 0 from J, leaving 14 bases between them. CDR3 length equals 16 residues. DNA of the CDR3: TGCGCCAGCAGCCCCTTAGGACAGAGCTCTGGAAACACCATATATTTT. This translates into CASSPLGQSSGNTIYF. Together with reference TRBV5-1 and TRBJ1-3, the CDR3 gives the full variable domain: KAGVTQTPRYLIKTRGQQVTLSCSPISGHRSVSWYQQTPGQGLQFLFEYFSETQRNKGNFPGRFSGRQFSNSRSEMNVSTLELGDSALYLCASSPLGQSSGNTIYFGEGSWLTVV.

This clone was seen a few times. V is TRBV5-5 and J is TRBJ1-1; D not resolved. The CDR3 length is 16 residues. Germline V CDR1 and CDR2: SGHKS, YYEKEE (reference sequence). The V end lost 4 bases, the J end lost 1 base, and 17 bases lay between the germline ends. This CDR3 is CASSLSSEAPNTEAFF. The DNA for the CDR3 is TGTGCCAGCAGCCTTAGCTCGGAGGCCCCGAACACTGAAGCTTTCTTT.

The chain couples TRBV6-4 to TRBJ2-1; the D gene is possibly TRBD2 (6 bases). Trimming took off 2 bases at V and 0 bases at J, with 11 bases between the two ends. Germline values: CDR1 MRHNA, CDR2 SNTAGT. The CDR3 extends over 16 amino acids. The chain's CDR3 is CASSDRAEGSYNEQFF. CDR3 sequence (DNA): TGTGCCAGCAGTGACCGTGCGGAGGGCTCCTACAATGAGCAGTTCTTC.

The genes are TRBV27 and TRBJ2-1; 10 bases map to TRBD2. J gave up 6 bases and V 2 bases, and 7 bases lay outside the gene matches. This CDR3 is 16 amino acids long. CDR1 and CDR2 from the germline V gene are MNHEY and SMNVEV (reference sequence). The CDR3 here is CASSLPSGRGINEQFF. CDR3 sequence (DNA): TGTGCCAGCAGTTTACCCAGCGGGAGGGGTATCAATGAGCAGTTCTTC.

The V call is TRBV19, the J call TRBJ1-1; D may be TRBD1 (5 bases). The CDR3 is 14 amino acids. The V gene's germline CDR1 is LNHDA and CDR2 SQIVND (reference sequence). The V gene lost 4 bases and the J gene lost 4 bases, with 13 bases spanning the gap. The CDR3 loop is CASSTPGGITEAFF. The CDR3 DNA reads TGTGCCAGTAGTACCCCCGGGGGGATCACTGAAGCTTTCTTT.

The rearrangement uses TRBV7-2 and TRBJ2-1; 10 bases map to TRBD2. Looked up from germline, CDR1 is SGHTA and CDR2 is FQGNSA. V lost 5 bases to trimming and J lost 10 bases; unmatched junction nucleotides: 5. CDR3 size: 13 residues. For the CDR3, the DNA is TGTGCCAGCAGCACCCAGGGACTAGCGGAGCAGTTCTTC. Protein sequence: CASSTQGLAEQFF.